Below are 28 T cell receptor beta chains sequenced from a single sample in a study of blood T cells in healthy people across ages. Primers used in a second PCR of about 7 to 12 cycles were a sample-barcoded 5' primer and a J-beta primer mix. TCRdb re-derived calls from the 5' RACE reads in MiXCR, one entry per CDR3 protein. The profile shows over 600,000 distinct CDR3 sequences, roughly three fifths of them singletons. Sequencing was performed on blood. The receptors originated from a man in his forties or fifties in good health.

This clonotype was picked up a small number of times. CDR3 sequence: CASNPFGGAGGYTF. The CDR3 DNA follows: TGTGCCAGCAACCCATTCGGGGGCGCGGGGGGCTACACCTTC. The chain recombines TRBV27 with TRBJ1-2; perhaps TRBD1 as D (6 bases). The CDR3 is 14 residues long. V dropped 7 bases and J dropped 8 bases, with 20 bases sitting between them. Germline V gene sequence: CDR1 MNHEY, CDR2 SMNVEV (reference sequence).

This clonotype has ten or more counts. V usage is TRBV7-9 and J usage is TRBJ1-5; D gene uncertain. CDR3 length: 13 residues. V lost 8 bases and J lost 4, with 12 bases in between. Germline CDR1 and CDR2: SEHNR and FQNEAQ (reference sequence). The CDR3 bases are TGTGCCAGCTCTCCGGGAGCAAATCAGCCCCAGCATTTT. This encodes CASSPGANQPQHF.

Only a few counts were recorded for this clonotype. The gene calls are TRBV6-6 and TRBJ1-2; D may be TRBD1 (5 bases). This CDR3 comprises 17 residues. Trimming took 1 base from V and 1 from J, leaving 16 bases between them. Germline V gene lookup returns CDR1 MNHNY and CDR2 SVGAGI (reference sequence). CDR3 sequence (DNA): TGTGCCAGCAGTTACTTACCTGGACAACAAAATAACTATGGCTACACCTTC. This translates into CASSYLPGQQNNYGYTF.

CDR3 DNA sequence: TGTGCCAGCAGCTTAGTACTAGCGGGAGGGAACAATGAGCAGTACTTC. It specifies CASSLVLAGGNNEQYF. The chain couples TRBV11-3 to TRBJ2-5, with 13 bases that match TRBD2. The CDR3 is made up of 16 amino acids. Germline V lookup: CDR1 SGHNT, CDR2 YENEEA. Trimming removed 1 base from V and 11 bases from J; junction bases left unmatched: 10.

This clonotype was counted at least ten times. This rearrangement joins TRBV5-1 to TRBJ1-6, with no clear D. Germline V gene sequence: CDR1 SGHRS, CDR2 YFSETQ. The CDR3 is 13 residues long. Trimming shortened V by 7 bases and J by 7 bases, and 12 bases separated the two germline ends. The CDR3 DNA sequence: TGCGCCAGCCGAAACCTCGACAATTCACCCCTCCACTTT. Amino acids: CASRNLDNSPLHF.

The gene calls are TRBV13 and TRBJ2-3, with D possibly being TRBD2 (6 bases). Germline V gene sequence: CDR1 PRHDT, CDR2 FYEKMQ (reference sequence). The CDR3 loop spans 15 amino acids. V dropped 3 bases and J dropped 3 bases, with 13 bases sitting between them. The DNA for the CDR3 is TGTGCCAGCAGCTTGAAGACTAGTTCAACAGATACGCAGTATTTT. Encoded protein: CASSLKTSSTDTQYF.

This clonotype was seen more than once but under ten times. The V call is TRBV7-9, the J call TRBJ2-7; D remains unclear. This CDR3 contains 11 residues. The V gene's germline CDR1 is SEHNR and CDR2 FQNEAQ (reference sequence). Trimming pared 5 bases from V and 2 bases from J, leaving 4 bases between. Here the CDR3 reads CASSTPYEQYF. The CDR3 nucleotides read TGTGCCAGCAGCACCCCCTACGAGCAGTACTTC. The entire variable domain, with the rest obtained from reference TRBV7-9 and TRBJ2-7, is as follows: DTGVSQNPRHKITKRGQNVTFRCDPISEHNRLYWYRQTLGQGPEFLTYFQNEAQLEKSRLLSDRFSAERPKGSFSTLEIQRTEQGDSAMYLCASSTPYEQYFGPGTRLTVT.

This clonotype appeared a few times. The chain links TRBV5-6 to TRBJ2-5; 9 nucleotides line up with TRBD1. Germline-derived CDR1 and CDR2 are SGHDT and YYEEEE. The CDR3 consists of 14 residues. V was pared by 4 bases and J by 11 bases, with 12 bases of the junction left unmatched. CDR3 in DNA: TGTGCCAGCAGCACCCGGGACAGGGAGGGAGAGCAGTACTTC. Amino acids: CASSTRDREGEQYF.

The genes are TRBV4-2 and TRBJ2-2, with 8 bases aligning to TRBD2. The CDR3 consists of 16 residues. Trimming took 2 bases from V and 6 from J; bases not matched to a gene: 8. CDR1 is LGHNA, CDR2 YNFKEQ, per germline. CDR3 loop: CASSQQGTRVSGELFF. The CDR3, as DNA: TGTGCCAGCAGCCAACAGGGGACTAGAGTGTCCGGGGAGCTGTTTTTT.

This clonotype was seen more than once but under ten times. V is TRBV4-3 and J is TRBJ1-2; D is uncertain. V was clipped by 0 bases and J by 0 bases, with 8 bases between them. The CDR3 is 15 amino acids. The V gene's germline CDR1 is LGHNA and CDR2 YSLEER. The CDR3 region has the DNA TGCGCCAGCAGCCAAGAAGTTCGGACTAACTATGGCTACACCTTC. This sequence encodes CASSQEVRTNYGYTF.

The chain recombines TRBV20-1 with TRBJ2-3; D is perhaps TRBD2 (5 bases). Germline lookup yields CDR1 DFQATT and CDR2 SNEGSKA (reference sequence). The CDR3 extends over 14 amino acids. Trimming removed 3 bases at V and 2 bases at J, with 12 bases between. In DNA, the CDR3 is TGCAGTGCTAGCTTTGGACTCCACACAGATACGCAGTATTTT. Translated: CSASFGLHTDTQYF.

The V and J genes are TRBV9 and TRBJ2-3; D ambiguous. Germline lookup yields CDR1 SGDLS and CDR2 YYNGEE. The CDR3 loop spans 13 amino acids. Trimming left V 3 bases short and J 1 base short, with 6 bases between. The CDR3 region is CASSGVGTDTQYF. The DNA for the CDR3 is TGTGCCAGCAGCGGGGTTGGCACAGATACGCAGTATTTT. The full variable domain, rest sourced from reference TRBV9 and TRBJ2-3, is DSGVTQTPKHLITATGQRVTLRCSPRSGDLSVYWYQQSLDQGLQFLIQYYNGEERAKGNILERFSAQQFPDLHSELNLSSLELGDSALYFCASSGVGTDTQYFGPGTRLTVL.

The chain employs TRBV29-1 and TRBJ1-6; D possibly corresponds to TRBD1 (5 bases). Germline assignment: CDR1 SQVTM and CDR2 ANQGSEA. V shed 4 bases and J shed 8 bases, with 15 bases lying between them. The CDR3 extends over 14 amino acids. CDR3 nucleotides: TGCAGCGTTGCCTTCGGGCAGGGAGATTCACCCCTCCACTTT. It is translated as CSVAFGQGDSPLHF.

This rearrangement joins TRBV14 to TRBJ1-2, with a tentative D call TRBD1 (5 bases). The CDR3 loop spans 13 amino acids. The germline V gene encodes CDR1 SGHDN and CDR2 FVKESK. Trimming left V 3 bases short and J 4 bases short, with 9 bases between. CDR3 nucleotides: TGTGCCAGCAGCCAGCTCGGGACCTATGGCTACACCTTC. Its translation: CASSQLGTYGYTF.

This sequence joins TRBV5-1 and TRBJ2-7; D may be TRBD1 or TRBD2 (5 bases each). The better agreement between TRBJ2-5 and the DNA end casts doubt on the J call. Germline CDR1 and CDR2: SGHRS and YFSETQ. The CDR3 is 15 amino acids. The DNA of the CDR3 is TGCGCCAGCAGCGTAGGGACCCAAGGTGGGGAGACCCAGTACTTC. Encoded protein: CASSVGTQGGETQYF.

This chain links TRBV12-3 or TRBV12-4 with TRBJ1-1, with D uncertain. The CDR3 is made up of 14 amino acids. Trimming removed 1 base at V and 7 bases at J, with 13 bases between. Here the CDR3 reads CASSLDGPGSEAFF. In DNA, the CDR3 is TGTGCCAGCAGTTTAGATGGCCCGGGCAGTGAAGCTTTCTTT.

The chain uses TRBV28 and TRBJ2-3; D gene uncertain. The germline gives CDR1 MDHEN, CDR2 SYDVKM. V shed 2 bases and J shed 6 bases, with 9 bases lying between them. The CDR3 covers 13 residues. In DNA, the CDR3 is TGTGCCAGCAGTTTAAAGGTGGTTGATACGCAGTATTTT. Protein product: CASSLKVVDTQYF.

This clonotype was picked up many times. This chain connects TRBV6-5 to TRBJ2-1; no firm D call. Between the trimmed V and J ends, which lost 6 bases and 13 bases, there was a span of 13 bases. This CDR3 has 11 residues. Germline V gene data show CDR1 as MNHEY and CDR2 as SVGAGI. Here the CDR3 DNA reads TGTGCCAGCAGAGATGATGGAAAACAGTTCTTC. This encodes CASRDDGKQFF.

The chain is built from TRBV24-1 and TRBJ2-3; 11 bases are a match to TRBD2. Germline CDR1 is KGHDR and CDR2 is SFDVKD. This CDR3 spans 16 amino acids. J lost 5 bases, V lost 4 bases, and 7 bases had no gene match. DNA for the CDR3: TGTGCCACCAGTGAGTCCGGGACTAGCGGACGAGATACGCAGTATTTT. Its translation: CATSESGTSGRDTQYF.

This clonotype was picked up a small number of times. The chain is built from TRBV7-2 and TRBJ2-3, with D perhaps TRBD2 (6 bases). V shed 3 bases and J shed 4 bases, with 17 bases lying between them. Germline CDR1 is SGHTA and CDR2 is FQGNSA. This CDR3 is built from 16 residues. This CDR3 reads CASSFDGSLTSDTQYF. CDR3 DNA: TGTGCCAGCAGCTTTGACGGGAGCCTGACCTCAGATACGCAGTATTTT.

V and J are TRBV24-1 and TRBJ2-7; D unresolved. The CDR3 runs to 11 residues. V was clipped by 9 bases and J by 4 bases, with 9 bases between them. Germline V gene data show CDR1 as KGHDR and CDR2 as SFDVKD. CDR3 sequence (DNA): TGTGCCACCGAGTACGGGTACGAGCAGTACTTC. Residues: CATEYGYEQYF.

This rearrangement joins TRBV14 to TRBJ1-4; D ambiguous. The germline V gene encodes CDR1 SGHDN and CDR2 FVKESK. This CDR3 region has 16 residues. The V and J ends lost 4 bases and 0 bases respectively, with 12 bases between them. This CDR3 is CASSPAGEATNEKLFF. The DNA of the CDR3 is TGTGCCAGCAGCCCGGCTGGGGAAGCAACTAATGAAAAACTGTTTTTT.

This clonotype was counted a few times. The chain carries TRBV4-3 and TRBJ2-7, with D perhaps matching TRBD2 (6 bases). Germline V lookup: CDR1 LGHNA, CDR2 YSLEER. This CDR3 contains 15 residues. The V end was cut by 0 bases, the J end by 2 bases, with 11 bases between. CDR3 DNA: TGCGCCAGCAGCCAAGAAAACGGGAGTCCCTACGAGCAGTACTTC. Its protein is CASSQENGSPYEQYF.

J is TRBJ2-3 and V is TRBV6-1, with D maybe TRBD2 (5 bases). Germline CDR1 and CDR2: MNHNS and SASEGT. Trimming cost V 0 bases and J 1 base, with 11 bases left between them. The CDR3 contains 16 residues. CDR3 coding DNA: TGTGCCAGCAGTGAAGCCGAGGGTTATGGCACAGATACGCAGTATTTT. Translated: CASSEAEGYGTDTQYF.

CDR3 amino acids: CASSLDPPGQGRPNEQYF. The CDR3 nucleotides are TGTGCCAGCAGCTTAGATCCCCCGGGACAGGGCCGGCCCAATGAGCAGTACTTC. V and J are TRBV11-2 and TRBJ2-1, with 9 bases that match TRBD1. The J call is in doubt because the DNA end fits TRBJ2-7 better. This CDR3 has 18 residues. Germline V CDR1 and CDR2: SGHAT, FQNNGV.

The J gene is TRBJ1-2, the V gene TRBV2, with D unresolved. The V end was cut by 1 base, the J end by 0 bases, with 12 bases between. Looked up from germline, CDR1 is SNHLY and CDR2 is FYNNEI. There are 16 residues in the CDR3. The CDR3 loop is CASSEGWAAANYGYTF. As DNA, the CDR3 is TGTGCCAGCAGTGAAGGGTGGGCAGCCGCTAACTATGGCTACACCTTC.

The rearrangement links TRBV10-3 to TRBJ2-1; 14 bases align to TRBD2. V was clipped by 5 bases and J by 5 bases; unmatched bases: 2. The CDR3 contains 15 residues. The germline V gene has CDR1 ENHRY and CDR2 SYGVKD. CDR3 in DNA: TGTGCCATCAGTTCGACTAGCGGGAGGGACAATGAGCAGTTCTTC. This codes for CAISSTSGRDNEQFF.

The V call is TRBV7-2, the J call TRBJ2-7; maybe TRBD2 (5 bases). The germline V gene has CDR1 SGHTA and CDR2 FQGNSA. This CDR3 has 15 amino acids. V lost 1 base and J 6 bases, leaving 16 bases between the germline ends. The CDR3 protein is CASSLGGPVSPEQYF. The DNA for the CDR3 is TGTGCCAGCAGCTTAGGCGGGCCAGTCTCCCCCGAGCAGTACTTC.